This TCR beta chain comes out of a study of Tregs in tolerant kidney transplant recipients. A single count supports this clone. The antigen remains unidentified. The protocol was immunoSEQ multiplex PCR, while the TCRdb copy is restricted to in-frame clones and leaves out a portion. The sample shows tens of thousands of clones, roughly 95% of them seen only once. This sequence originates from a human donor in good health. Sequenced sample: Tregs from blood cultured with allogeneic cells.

CDR3 nucleotide sequence: TGTGCCAGCAGTAGACAGGGGGCGCGAGACGAGCAGTACTTC. The encoded protein is CASSRQGARDEQYF. V is TRBV6-6 and J is TRBJ2-7; the match to TRBD1 covers 10 bases. The germline CDR1 and CDR2 sequences are MNHNY and SVGAGI (reference sequence). CDR3 size: 14 residues. V was clipped by 5 bases and J by 5 bases; unmatched bases: 6.